What follows is one T cell receptor (beta chain) and its context. These data are taken from a study of neoadjuvant anti-PD-1 for oral cavity cancer. Study in general: Patients mostly received three to four biweekly nivolumab doses at 3 mg/kg before surgery.

Generated by immunoSEQ multiplex PCR, the TCRdb table keeps only in-frame clones and is missing some. The sample records over 10,000 clones, about 60% being singletons. Stage II-IVA oral cavity squamous cell carcinoma was new and untreated by systemic or radiation therapy. These oral cavity squamous cell carcinomas were HPV-negative and locally advanced. The CDR3 is 17 residues long. The V gene's germline CDR1 is SGHRS and CDR2 YFSETQ. Losses at the gene ends were 0 bases for V and 4 bases for J; bases not matched to a gene: 8. The sample in question was PBMCs, obtained before nivolumab (anti-PD-1) treatment. This receptor was taken from a person between 40 and 80 years old with oral cavity squamous cell carcinoma. This rearrangement joins TRBV5-1 to TRBJ2-7; TRBD1 aligns across 12 bases. The CDR3 DNA reads TGCGCCAGCAGCTTGGGACCCGGGACAGGGGGCTTTTACGAGCAGTACTTC. The encoded protein is CASSLGPGTGGFYEQYF.